The entry that follows covers one T cell receptor (beta chain) sequence. Assay: immunoSEQ multiplex PCR; the TCRdb copy retains only in-frame clones and omits some. The sample has approximately 300,000 clones; roughly 90% are singletons. The sample originates from a study of blood T cell repertoires in COVID-19. Germline V gene sequence: CDR1 SGHDT, CDR2 YYEEEE. With V trimmed by 2 bases and J by 5 bases, 4 bases remained unmatched. The CDR3 loop spans 16 amino acids. The sequence was collected from a man aged 55 to 70 who had recovered from COVID-19. The sample taken for sequencing was PBMCs or T cells enriched from blood (not recorded which). The rearrangement joins TRBV5-6 to TRBJ1-6; 10 bases match TRBD1. Here the CDR3 DNA reads TGTGCCAGCAGCTTAGGGGACAGGGGAGATAATTCACCCCTCCACTTT. Its translation is CASSLGDRGDNSPLHF.